The clone carrying this T cell receptor beta chain was counted a few times. Antigen specificity is unknown. The V segment lost 7 bases and the J segment 4 bases; nucleotides outside the gene matches: 7. This CDR3 is 14 amino acids long. CDR1 and CDR2 from the germline V gene are MGHRA and YSYEKL. The data stem from a study of identical twins. TCRdb passed the 5' RACE reads through MiXCR, listing each CDR3 protein once. The table records a few hundred thousand distinct CDR3 sequences, roughly 8% of them present only once. Healthy Caucasians supplied all donations. General study findings and limits: Twin pairs' shared out-of-frame alpha sequences were enriched in low generation probability. Partial confounding of zero-insertion analyses by invariant MAIT and iNKT cells was possible.

This sample also appeared in a second study, on yellow fever vaccine responses in identical twins.

The chain employs TRBV4-1 and TRBJ2-1, with TRBD1 identical over 7 bases. The clonotype comes from a woman aged 18 to 35 in good health. Sequencing was carried out using CD8+ T cells sorted from blood. The CDR3 region is CASTGTAGYNEQFF. The CDR3 nucleotides read TGCGCCAGCACCGGGACAGCAGGATACAATGAGCAGTTCTTC.